This TCR beta chain stems from a study of blood T cell repertoires in COVID-19. Study-wide context: Sample material is recorded as cDNA or gDNA derived from T cells, B-cell-depleted T cells, or PBMCs.

Methods used by the authors: Amplification of reference gene primers provided the estimated nucleated cell counts. The data were produced by immunoSEQ multiplex PCR, yet TCRdb's version contains in-frame clones alone and is incomplete. The V and J calls and the clone size are those of that table, but D and trimming were determined from the DNA. The profile covers fewer than 250,000 clones, with around four fifths appearing a single time and about 0.95% taken by the ten largest. The Seattle patients joined while their infection was active and were tracked longitudinally afterward. Germline CDR1 is PRHDT and CDR2 is FYEKMQ (reference sequence). After removal of 5 bases from V and 0 bases from J, the junction contained 7 bases not matched to a gene. This CDR3 comprises 16 residues.

This chain connects TRBV13 to TRBJ2-1; TRBD2 agrees at 7 bases. The sample comprised peripheral blood. The receptor was derived from a man aged 55-75 years with COVID-19, enrolled during active disease. This CDR3 is CASSMLADFSYNEQFF. CDR3 nucleotide sequence: TGTGCCAGCAGCATGCTAGCGGACTTCTCCTACAATGAGCAGTTCTTC.